Below are 14 T cell receptor beta chains sequenced from a single sample in a study of T cells in Graves' hyperthyroidism and ophthalmopathy. The investigators amplified TCR beta CDR3 regions from RNA transcripts. During a first-round RT-PCR of the TCR CDR3, the HTBI primer set was used. In TCRdb, the multiplex PCR reads were re-called with MiXCR into one record per CDR3 protein. This table holds 200,000 to 300,000 distinct CDR3 sequences, roughly 15% found once. The sequenced material came from blood. These receptors were collected from a woman between 18 and 29 years old with Graves' ophthalmopathy.

This rearrangement joins TRBV4-2 to TRBJ2-7; 7 bases align to TRBD1. Trimming removed 4 bases from V and 4 bases from J; junction bases left unmatched: 10. The CDR3 is 15 amino acids. Germline loops: CDR1 LGHNA, CDR2 YNFKEQ. The CDR3 DNA sequence: TGTGCCAGCAGCCCTACTACTAGACAGGGTTACGAGCAGTACTTC. It codes for CASSPTTRQGYEQYF.

Many counts were recorded for this clonotype. The J gene is TRBJ2-7, the V gene TRBV6-2 or TRBV6-3; D is unclear. The CDR3 contains 15 residues. The V end lost 8 bases, the J end lost 3 bases, and 20 bases lay between the germline ends. The V gene's germline CDR1 is MNHEY and CDR2 SVGEGT. The CDR3 is CASCRLSPIGYEQYF. CDR3 DNA sequence: TGTGCCAGCTGTCGTTTGTCGCCTATTGGCTACGAGCAGTACTTC.

This clonotype was counted many times. V gene TRBV29-1 combines with J gene TRBJ1-1, with 7 bases that match TRBD1. This CDR3 is 14 amino acids long. V was clipped by 6 bases and J by 3 bases; unmatched bases: 10. Per the germline V gene, CDR1 is SQVTM and CDR2 is ANQGSEA. The CDR3 loop reads CSVRQGGADTEAFF. In DNA, the CDR3 is TGCAGCGTCAGACAGGGAGGGGCGGACACTGAAGCTTTCTTT.

Ten or more counts support this clonotype. The rearrangement links TRBV27 to TRBJ2-1; 7 nucleotides line up with TRBD2. The CDR3 is 15 residues long. Germline CDR1 reads MNHEY; CDR2 reads SMNVEV (reference sequence). V was pared by 4 bases and J by 4 bases, with 7 bases of the junction left unmatched. In DNA form, the CDR3 reads TGTGCCAGCAGTTATGGGGCTAGCGGATACAATGAGCAGTTCTTC. Encoded protein: CASSYGASGYNEQFF.

In its sample, this clonotype was seen many times. V gene TRBV5-4 combines with J gene TRBJ1-1; 9 nucleotides line up with TRBD1. V was clipped by 4 bases and J by 10 bases; unmatched bases: 8. The CDR3 length is 13 residues. The V gene's germline CDR1 is SGHNT and CDR2 YYREEE (reference sequence). Here the CDR3 DNA reads TGTGCCAGCAGCCACCGACAGGGGGATTCAGCTTTCTTT. This sequence encodes CASSHRQGDSAFF.

This clonotype was recorded many times. V gene TRBV30 combines with J gene TRBJ1-1, with D perhaps TRBD1 (5 bases). The CDR3 extends over 14 amino acids. Germline CDR1 GTSNPN, CDR2 SVGIG (reference sequence). The V gene lost 2 bases and the J gene lost 4 bases, with 14 bases spanning the gap. Here the CDR3 reads CAWSTDTGRTEAFF. The CDR3 DNA sequence: TGTGCCTGGAGTACGGACACGGGTCGCACTGAAGCTTTCTTT.

This clonotype was counted ten times or more. The chain joins TRBV6-1 to TRBJ2-5; weak D call: TRBD2 (5 bases). The CDR3 loop spans 17 amino acids. Germline CDR1 is MNHNS and CDR2 is SASEGT. Trimming took 5 bases from V and 2 from J, leaving 21 bases between them. CDR3 sequence reads: CASSSSGAPIRQETQYF. The CDR3 DNA reads as TGTGCCAGCAGTTCCAGCGGAGCCCCGATTAGGCAAGAGACCCAGTACTTC.

There are many counts of this clonotype. This chain uses TRBV3-1 with TRBJ1-2; possibly TRBD1 for D (5 bases). The CDR3 length is 15 residues. The germline V gene encodes CDR1 LGHDT and CDR2 YNNKEL (reference sequence). Trimming shortened V by 0 bases and J by 4 bases, and 12 bases separated the two germline ends. CDR3 protein: CASSQEGDVFYGYTF. The CDR3 region has the DNA TGTGCCAGCAGCCAAGAAGGGGACGTCTTCTATGGCTACACCTTC.

A note on this clonotype: Just one base apart from a much larger clone, this may be a read error. The chain carries TRBV6-2 or TRBV6-3 and TRBJ2-1; a possible D gene is TRBD2 (5 bases). The CDR3 contains 14 residues. Germline loops: CDR1 MNHEY, CDR2 SVGEGT. CDR3 in DNA: TGTCCCAGCAAGCGGCGGCCGCCCTACAATGAGCAGTTCTTC. This gives the protein CPSKRRPPYNEQFF.

This clonotype appeared many times. The chain carries TRBV11-1 and TRBJ1-2; D gene uncertain. CDR1 SGHAT and CDR2 FQDESV come from the germline V gene (reference sequence). The V and J ends lost 4 bases and 0 bases respectively, with 9 bases between them. The CDR3 runs to 14 residues. This CDR3 reads CASSSRFANYGYTF. As DNA, the CDR3 is TGTGCCAGCAGCTCACGGTTCGCTAACTATGGCTACACCTTC.

The table lists this clonotype with many counts. The V gene is TRBV27, the J gene TRBJ2-1; 7 positions agree with TRBD2. In germline, CDR1 is MNHEY, CDR2 SMNVEV (reference sequence). CDR3 length: 15 residues. J lost 0 bases, V lost 2 bases, and 1 base had no gene match. CDR3 loop: CASSLGTTSYNEQFF. The CDR3 coding sequence is TGTGCCAGCAGTTTAGGGACTACCTCCTACAATGAGCAGTTCTTC.

This clonotype was detected ten times or more. The rearrangement uses TRBV5-1 and TRBJ2-7; 7 bases are shared with TRBD1. This CDR3 is 15 amino acids long. Germline V lookup: CDR1 SGHRS, CDR2 YFSETQ. The ends lost 0 bases at V and 5 bases at J; junction bases unmatched: 8. DNA of the CDR3: TGCGCCAGCAGCTTGGCGCCGGGACAGAGAAACGAGCAGTACTTC. Translated: CASSLAPGQRNEQYF.

This clonotype appeared many times. The chain links TRBV11-2 to TRBJ2-1; 9 bases line up with TRBD2. The CDR3 covers 17 residues. In germline, CDR1 is SGHAT, CDR2 FQNNGV. With 0 bases clipped from V and 8 bases from J, the junction kept 11 bases outside the gene matches. The CDR3 here is CASSLDPRGGGGHEQFF. CDR3 in DNA: TGTGCCAGCAGCTTAGACCCCAGGGGCGGGGGGGGCCATGAGCAGTTCTTC.

This clonotype was seen many times. This chain links TRBV3-1 with TRBJ2-3, with D possibly matching TRBD2 (6 bases). The ends were cut back, 0 bases at V and 0 bases at J, with 16 bases in the middle. Germline V lookup: CDR1 LGHDT, CDR2 YNNKEL (reference sequence). CDR3 length: 18 residues. The CDR3 DNA reads TGTGCCAGCAGCCAAGACGAAGGTAGCGGAGCCAGCACAGATACGCAGTATTTT. Translated: CASSQDEGSGASTDTQYF.